This T cell receptor (beta chain) is from a study of cytotoxic CD8 clonotypes in ibrutinib-treated CLL. The wider study: Within the patient group, under 12 were relapsed/refractory and approximately 15 treatment-naive, and roughly 18 were IGHV unmutated. Sequencing produced an average of around 260,000 productive templates and approximately 90,000 productive rearrangements per sample.

Comment on this clone: Its antigen remains unidentified.

Frozen PBMC stocks contributed roughly 2 micrograms of genomic DNA to the TCR beta libraries. The CDR3 runs to 15 residues. From germline, CDR1 is SGHRS and CDR2 YFSETQ. Trimming left V 5 bases short and J 0 bases short, with 15 bases between. TCRdb's table, derived via immunoSEQ multiplex PCR, lists solely in-frame clones and lacks some. The profile shows 150,000 to 200,000 clones, 81% of them singletons. Study-level findings and limits: Stable or contracted on treatment, public clonotypes were also uncommon.

The sample in question was PBMCs, obtained after 12 months of ibrutinib treatment. The chain joins TRBV5-1 to TRBJ2-7, with a possible D match to TRBD1 (6 bases). The sequence derives from a human donor with chronic lymphocytic leukemia. CDR3 bases: TGCGCCAGCAGGCTGGACAGCAAGAGCTCCTACGAGCAGTACTTC. It codes for CASRLDSKSSYEQYF.